The 26 T cell receptor beta chains presented below share a single source sample, sequenced in a study of OX40 agonist ivuxolimab in advanced cancers. Receptors were amplified or captured by the immunoSEQ multiplex PCR assay. This immuneACCESS table, as held by TCRdb, lists in-frame sequences with V and J called but not all clones. Of the missing ones, under half trace to an unresolved V gene in checked studies; the others have no known cause. This sample holds tens of thousands of clones; 90% to 95% were observed only once. The top ten clones comprise under 0.35% of the sample. This specimen consisted of CD4+ or CD8+ T cells sorted from blood, obtained in a trial of the OX40 agonist ivuxolimab. The receptors were sampled from an adult with an advanced solid tumor such as melanoma, head and neck, liver or kidney cancer.

The rearrangement uses TRBV11-3 and TRBJ2-3, with TRBD2 identical over 14 bases. The CDR3 covers 17 residues. Per germline, CDR1 SGHNT and CDR2 YENEEA. The J segment lost 4 bases and the V segment lost 5 bases, leaving 8 bases of the junction unmatched. CDR3 region: CASSTGTSGSKADTQYF. DNA for the CDR3: TGTGCCAGCAGCACCGGGACTAGCGGGAGCAAGGCAGATACGCAGTATTTT.

The chain employs TRBV19 and TRBJ2-1; possibly TRBD1 or TRBD2 for D (5 bases each). Germline V gives CDR1 LNHDA, CDR2 SQIVND (reference sequence). V was clipped by 2 bases and J by 3 bases, with 14 bases between them. The CDR3 extends over 16 amino acids. CDR3 loop: CASSIWGRPGYNEQFF. In DNA, the CDR3 is TGTGCCAGTAGTATATGGGGACGGCCCGGCTACAATGAGCAGTTCTTC. Full variable domain (remainder filled in from reference TRBV19 and TRBJ2-1): DGGITQSPKYLFRKEGQNVTLSCEQNLNHDAMYWYRQDPGQGLRLIYYSQIVNDFQKGDIAEGYSVSREKKESFPLTVTSAQKNPTAFYLCASSIWGRPGYNEQFFGPGTRLTVL.

The chain links TRBV18 to TRBJ1-3; D not certain. Trimming took 4 bases from V and 1 from J, leaving 14 bases between them. CDR3 length: 16 residues. CDR1 KGHSH and CDR2 LQKENI come from the germline V gene. DNA of the CDR3: TGTGCCAGCTCACTGGACGGTAGAAGGTCTGGAAACACCATATATTTT. It yields the protein CASSLDGRRSGNTIYF.

CDR3 in DNA: TGTGCCAGCAGCCTAAACTGGGACAGGGGATCCTACGAGCAGTACTTC. This gives the protein CASSLNWDRGSYEQYF. The chain couples TRBV7-9 to TRBJ2-7, with 10 bases aligning to TRBD1. Germline V lookup: CDR1 SEHNR, CDR2 FQNEAQ (reference sequence). V shed 5 bases, J shed 1 base, and the junction held 8 bases outside the gene matches. The CDR3 has 16 residues. The full variable domain, in which reference TRBV7-9 and TRBJ2-7 provide the parts outside the CDR3, is DTGVSQNPRHKITKRGQNVTFRCDPISEHNRLYWYRQTLGQGPEFLTYFQNEAQLEKSRLLSDRFSAERPKGSFSTLEIQRTEQGDSAMYLCASSLNWDRGSYEQYFGPGTRLTVT.

About this clone: Distinct nucleotide sequences in the sample also encode this CDR3. The V and J genes are TRBV7-9 and TRBJ2-7; D call uncertain. The CDR3 is made up of 14 amino acids. The germline gives CDR1 SEHNR, CDR2 FQNEAQ (reference sequence). V gave up 0 bases and J gave up 1 base, with 7 bases separating them. The CDR3 sequence: CASSLAVYSYEQYF. CDR3 nucleotide sequence: TGTGCCAGCAGCTTAGCGGTATATTCCTACGAGCAGTACTTC. Full variable domain (rest looked up from reference TRBV7-9 and TRBJ2-7): DTGVSQNPRHKITKRGQNVTFRCDPISEHNRLYWYRQTLGQGPEFLTYFQNEAQLEKSRLLSDRFSAERPKGSFSTLEIQRTEQGDSAMYLCASSLAVYSYEQYFGPGTRLTVT.

The chain couples TRBV2 to TRBJ2-3; possible D gene TRBD2, 5 bases. The CDR3 is made up of 19 amino acids. Germline loops: CDR1 SNHLY, CDR2 FYNNEI. V lost 0 bases and J 2 bases, leaving 21 bases between the germline ends. CDR3 sequence reads: CASSEALGPLAAPTDTQYF. The CDR3 DNA sequence: TGTGCCAGCAGTGAAGCGCTTGGACCCCTAGCCGCACCCACAGATACGCAGTATTTT.

The chain combines TRBV5-5 with TRBJ2-5; tentatively, D is TRBD1 (5 bases). Germline V lookup: CDR1 SGHKS, CDR2 YYEKEE (reference sequence). The V and J ends lost 1 base and 2 bases respectively, with 9 bases between them. There are 14 residues in the CDR3. The CDR3 loop reads CASSLLGQQETQYF. The CDR3 DNA reads as TGTGCCAGCAGCTTGTTGGGGCAGCAAGAGACCCAGTACTTC.

Comment on this clone: One end of the junction fails to match germline, which may point to a read error. The chain recombines TRBV25-1 with TRBJ2-7; 7 nucleotides line up with TRBD2. The germline V gene encodes CDR1 MGHDK and CDR2 SYGVNS. The CDR3 contains 14 residues. The CDR3 spells CASSVLRESSEQYF. DNA of the CDR3: TGTGCCAGCAGTGTGTTGCGGGAGTCCTCCGAGCAGTACTTC.

The rearrangement joins TRBV7-2 to TRBJ1-1, with TRBD1 as a possible D gene (5 bases). The germline gives CDR1 SGHTA, CDR2 FQGNSA. Trimming left V 4 bases short and J 5 bases short, with 8 bases between. CDR3 length: 12 residues. CDR3 region: CASSSGGTEAFF. Here the CDR3 DNA reads TGTGCCAGCAGCTCTGGGGGAACTGAAGCTTTCTTT.

The chain couples TRBV10-3 to TRBJ1-1; no firm D call. In germline, CDR1 is ENHRY, CDR2 SYGVKD. The CDR3 is made up of 12 amino acids. Trimming took 0 bases from V and 10 from J, leaving 9 bases between them. The CDR3 DNA follows: TGTGCCATCAGTGAGTCAGACGGAGGAGCTTTCTTT. Encoded protein: CAISESDGGAFF.

The V and J genes are TRBV18 and TRBJ2-7; a possible D gene is TRBD1 (6 bases). CDR1 is KGHSH, CDR2 LQKENI, per germline. V was cut by 5 bases and J by 0 bases, with 11 bases left in between. This CDR3 is 14 amino acids long. The DNA for the CDR3 is TGTGCCAGCTCAAACCGGGACATCTCCTACGAGCAGTACTTC. It codes for CASSNRDISYEQYF. The full variable domain, rest sourced from reference TRBV18 and TRBJ2-7, is NAGVMQNPRHLVRRRGQEARLRCSPMKGHSHVYWYRQLPEEGLKFMVYLQKENIIDESGMPKERFSAEFPKEGPSILRIQQVVRGDSAAYFCASSNRDISYEQYFGPGTRLTVT.

V is TRBV19 and J is TRBJ2-7; 7 bases are a match to TRBD2. V was pared by 1 base and J by 4 bases, with 7 bases of the junction left unmatched. The CDR3 length is 15 residues. CDR1 is LNHDA, CDR2 SQIVND, per germline (reference sequence). The CDR3 loop reads CASSIGFAGAYEQYF. As DNA, the CDR3 is TGTGCCAGTAGTATAGGATTTGCGGGAGCTTACGAGCAGTACTTC.

This chain joins TRBV9 and TRBJ1-2; the D gene is possibly TRBD1 (6 bases). This CDR3 contains 13 residues. Looked up from germline, CDR1 is SGDLS and CDR2 is YYNGEE. Deletions cut 4 bases from V and 4 bases from J, with 11 bases between. CDR3 residues: CASSPQGTYGYTF. CDR3 coding DNA: TGTGCCAGCAGCCCACAGGGTACCTATGGCTACACCTTC.

The CDR3 region has the DNA TGTGCCTGGGAGGAGGGGGGAACCTTCCTTCCCTACGAGCAGTACTTC. This codes for CAWEEGGTFLPYEQYF. The V and J genes are TRBV30 and TRBJ2-7; D is perhaps TRBD1 or TRBD2 (6 bases each). CDR3 length: 16 residues. Between the trimmed V and J ends, which lost 5 bases and 2 bases, there was a span of 22 bases. Germline CDR1 GTSNPN, CDR2 SVGIG (reference sequence).

V usage is TRBV19 and J usage is TRBJ1-4, with 7 bases lining up with TRBD1. After removal of 4 bases from V and 1 base from J, the junction contained 3 bases not matched to a gene. This CDR3 spans 15 amino acids. Looked up from germline, CDR1 is LNHDA and CDR2 is SQIVND (reference sequence). CDR3 in amino acids: CASSTRTGTNEKLFF. CDR3 in DNA: TGTGCCAGTAGTACCAGGACAGGAACTAATGAAAAACTGTTTTTT.

The chain has TRBV6-5 and TRBJ2-2, with D unclear. Germline loops: CDR1 MNHEY, CDR2 SVGAGI. There are 15 residues in the CDR3. Between the trimmed V and J ends, which lost 6 bases and 0 bases, there was a span of 11 bases. CDR3 bases: TGTGCCAGCAGCCCGGGCACTGCGAACACCGGGGAGCTGTTTTTT. It encodes CASSPGTANTGELFF.

The V gene is TRBV19, the J gene TRBJ2-1; 12 nucleotides agree with TRBD2. The CDR3 runs 16 residues. CDR1 is LNHDA, CDR2 SQIVND, per germline (reference sequence). Trimming at V came to 6 bases and at J to 1 base, leaving 4 bases not matched to a gene. The CDR3 loop is CASRRTSGESYNEQFF. In nucleotides, the CDR3 is TGTGCCAGTAGGAGGACTAGCGGGGAATCCTACAATGAGCAGTTCTTC.

This chain joins TRBV11-2 and TRBJ2-2; 7 nucleotides agree with TRBD2. Germline trimming cut 5 bases from V and 6 bases from J; bases unmatched to any gene: 3. The CDR3 has 13 amino acids. CDR1 is SGHAT, CDR2 FQNNGV, per germline. The CDR3 sequence: CASSLSGPGELFF. The CDR3 bases are TGTGCCAGCAGCCTTAGCGGGCCCGGGGAGCTGTTTTTT. The full variable domain, its missing parts supplied by reference TRBV11-2 and TRBJ2-2, is EAGVAQSPRYKIIEKRQSVAFWCNPISGHATLYWYQQILGQGPKLLIQFQNNGVVDDSQLPKDRFSAERLKGVDSTLKIQPAKLEDSAVYLCASSLSGPGELFFGEGSRLTVL.

The rearrangement links TRBV19 to TRBJ1-1, with D perhaps TRBD1 (5 bases). The germline V gene encodes CDR1 LNHDA and CDR2 SQIVND (reference sequence). CDR3 size: 17 residues. Deletions cut 1 base from V and 0 bases from J, with 15 bases between. As DNA, the CDR3 is TGTGCCAGTAGTATAGGTAGGCGGGGCAGTGTGAACACTGAAGCTTTCTTT. Residues: CASSIGRRGSVNTEAFF. Together with reference TRBV19 and TRBJ1-1, the CDR3 gives the full variable domain: DGGITQSPKYLFRKEGQNVTLSCEQNLNHDAMYWYRQDPGQGLRLIYYSQIVNDFQKGDIAEGYSVSREKKESFPLTVTSAQKNPTAFYLCASSIGRRGSVNTEAFFGQGTRLTVV.

The chain recombines TRBV5-4 with TRBJ2-7; no reliable D call. V lost 4 bases to trimming and J lost 7 bases, with 15 bases between them. The CDR3 runs 13 residues. Germline values: CDR1 SGHNT, CDR2 YYREEE (reference sequence). For the CDR3, the DNA is TGTGCCAGCAGCCCCGGACCCCATGATGAGCAGTACTTC. Amino acid sequence: CASSPGPHDEQYF.

The rearrangement uses TRBV2 and TRBJ2-1; tentative D call: TRBD2 (6 bases). V lost 8 bases to trimming and J lost 7 bases, with 18 bases between them. The germline V gene encodes CDR1 SNHLY and CDR2 FYNNEI. The CDR3 loop spans 14 amino acids. CDR3 coding DNA: TGTGCCAGCGAGACTAGTTTTCCAATAAATGAGCAGTTCTTC. This translates into CASETSFPINEQFF.

This rearrangement joins TRBV7-2 to TRBJ2-2, with 8 nucleotides matching TRBD1. Germline CDR1 SGHTA, CDR2 FQGNSA. This CDR3 is 16 amino acids long. Trimming took 3 bases from V and 6 from J; bases not matched to a gene: 9. CDR3 residues: CASSFDRGRFPGELFF. CDR3 nucleotides: TGTGCCAGCAGCTTCGACAGGGGTAGATTCCCCGGGGAGCTGTTTTTT.

This chain uses TRBV6-1 with TRBJ2-1; 7 bases fit TRBD2. Germline CDR1 reads MNHNS; CDR2 reads SASEGT. V trimming: 2 bases; J trimming: 10 bases; junction bases outside the gene matches: 8. The CDR3 runs 14 residues. CDR3 loop: CASSELAGAGEQFF. The CDR3 DNA reads TGTGCCAGCAGTGAATTGGCGGGAGCAGGAGAGCAGTTCTTC.

The CDR3 loop reads CASSKAPREKLFF. The DNA of the CDR3 is TGTGCCAGTAGTAAGGCCCCTCGAGAAAAACTGTTTTTT. This chain links TRBV19 with TRBJ1-4; D unresolved. V lost 4 bases and J 8 bases, leaving 11 bases between the germline ends. This CDR3 comprises 13 residues. The germline gives CDR1 LNHDA, CDR2 SQIVND (reference sequence).

This chain uses TRBV5-4 with TRBJ2-7; 9 bases align to TRBD1. V dropped 2 bases and J dropped 3; count of bases not matched to a gene: 6. Germline CDR1 reads SGHNT; CDR2 reads YYREEE (reference sequence). The CDR3 covers 15 residues. CDR3 amino acids: CASSLRTGDYYEQYF. DNA of the CDR3: TGTGCCAGCAGCTTAAGGACAGGGGACTACTACGAGCAGTACTTC.

This chain joins TRBV7-9 and TRBJ2-5; D could derive from TRBD1 or TRBD2 (5 bases each). Germline CDR1 SEHNR, CDR2 FQNEAQ (reference sequence). The CDR3 is 11 amino acids. Trimming shortened V by 4 bases and J by 12 bases, and 12 bases separated the two germline ends. CDR3 amino acids: CASSSGRREYF. For the CDR3, the DNA is TGTGCCAGCAGCTCGGGACGGCGGGAGTACTTC. Full variable domain (rest looked up from reference TRBV7-9 and TRBJ2-5): DTGVSQNPRHKITKRGQNVTFRCDPISEHNRLYWYRQTLGQGPEFLTYFQNEAQLEKSRLLSDRFSAERPKGSFSTLEIQRTEQGDSAMYLCASSSGRREYFGPGTRLLVL.